These 7 T cell receptor beta chains originate from one sample sequenced in a study of T cell changes during pregnancy in multiple sclerosis. Assay: immunoSEQ multiplex PCR; the TCRdb copy retains only in-frame clones and omits some. The table records 32,000 or so clones, 75% to 90% of them present only once. This specimen consisted of CD8+ T cells from peripheral blood mononuclear cells, obtained in the second trimester of pregnancy. The receptors come from a female donor with multiple sclerosis, enrolled in a pregnancy study.

The rearrangement links TRBV10-2 to TRBJ2-3, with D maybe TRBD1 (5 bases). V lost 5 bases, J lost 0 bases, and 24 bases lay in between. Germline CDR1 is WSHSY and CDR2 is SAAADI. The CDR3 extends over 19 amino acids. The DNA of the CDR3 is TGCGCCAGCAGTCCCCGAGGAGTGGGGCGCACCCGTAGCACAGATACGCAGTATTTT. It specifies CASSPRGVGRTRSTDTQYF.

This chain connects TRBV27 to TRBJ2-7; D gene uncertain. Germline CDR1 and CDR2: MNHEY and SMNVEV (reference sequence). This CDR3 is 15 amino acids long. V lost 2 bases, J lost 0 bases, and 11 bases lay in between. The CDR3: CASSLKEPLSYEQYF. DNA for the CDR3: TGTGCCAGCAGTTTAAAAGAGCCCCTCTCCTACGAGCAGTACTTC.

The genes are TRBV19 and TRBJ1-2; 9 bases match TRBD1. V trimming: 6 bases; J trimming: 2 bases; junction bases outside the gene matches: 1. This CDR3 is built from 13 residues. CDR1 and CDR2 (germline): LNHDA, SQIVND (reference sequence). CDR3 coding DNA: TGTGCCAGTAGGGGACAGGGAAACTATGGCTACACCTTC. Its translation: CASRGQGNYGYTF. Based on the CDR3 plus reference TRBV19 and TRBJ1-2, the full variable domain is DGGITQSPKYLFRKEGQNVTLSCEQNLNHDAMYWYRQDPGQGLRLIYYSQIVNDFQKGDIAEGYSVSREKKESFPLTVTSAQKNPTAFYLCASRGQGNYGYTFGSGTRLTVV.

This chain links TRBV7-8 with TRBJ1-3; the D is unclear. CDR1 and CDR2 (germline): SGHVS, FQNEAQ. This CDR3 comprises 17 residues. V was cut by 1 base and J by 0 bases, with 13 bases left in between. The DNA for the CDR3 is TGTGCCAGCAGCTTAGGTTCTGGCAGTTTCTCTGGAAACACCATATATTTT. This sequence encodes CASSLGSGSFSGNTIYF.

Worth noting for this clone: One end of the junction varies from germline; a read error may be responsible. The chain combines TRBV29-1 with TRBJ2-7; unclear D gene. The length of the CDR3 is 11 residues. CDR1 and CDR2 (germline): SQVTM, ANQGSEA. CDR3 protein: CSVEVRGEQYF. DNA of the CDR3: TGCAGCGTAGAAGTCCGAGGCGAGCAGTACTTC.

The chain uses TRBV7-9 and TRBJ2-1; unclear D gene. There are 13 residues in the CDR3. Germline CDR1 SEHNR, CDR2 FQNEAQ (reference sequence). Trimming cost V 3 bases and J 4 bases, with 7 bases left between them. CDR3 sequence reads: CASSFLGYNEQFF. CDR3 in DNA: TGTGCCAGCAGCTTCCTAGGATACAATGAGCAGTTCTTC.

This rearrangement joins TRBV19 to TRBJ1-1; D not certain. Trimming removed 3 bases at V and 1 base at J, with 6 bases between. The germline gives CDR1 LNHDA, CDR2 SQIVND (reference sequence). This CDR3 is built from 13 residues. This CDR3 is CASSISGNTEAFF. As DNA, the CDR3 is TGTGCCAGTAGTATTTCAGGGAACACTGAAGCTTTCTTT.